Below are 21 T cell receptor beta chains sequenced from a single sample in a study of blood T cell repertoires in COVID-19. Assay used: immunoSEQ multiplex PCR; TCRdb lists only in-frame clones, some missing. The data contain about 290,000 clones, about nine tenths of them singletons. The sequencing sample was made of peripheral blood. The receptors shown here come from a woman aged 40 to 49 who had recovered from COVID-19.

CDR3 amino acids: CASSSGTSGIPPQGETQYF. As DNA, the CDR3 is TGTGCCAGCAGCTCCGGGACTAGCGGGATCCCCCCCCAAGGAGAGACCCAGTACTTC. The rearrangement uses TRBV5-5 and TRBJ2-5, with TRBD2 matching over 13 bases. Per germline, CDR1 SGHKS and CDR2 YYEKEE (reference sequence). V gave up 3 bases and J gave up 4 bases; unmatched junction bases: 15. This CDR3 is 19 amino acids long.

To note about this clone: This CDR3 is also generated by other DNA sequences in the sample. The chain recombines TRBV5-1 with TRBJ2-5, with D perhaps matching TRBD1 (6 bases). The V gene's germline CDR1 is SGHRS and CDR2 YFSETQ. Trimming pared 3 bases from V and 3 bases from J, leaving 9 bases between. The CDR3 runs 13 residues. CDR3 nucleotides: TGCGCCAGCAGCTCCCCAGGGGAAGAGACCCAGTACTTC. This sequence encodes CASSSPGEETQYF.

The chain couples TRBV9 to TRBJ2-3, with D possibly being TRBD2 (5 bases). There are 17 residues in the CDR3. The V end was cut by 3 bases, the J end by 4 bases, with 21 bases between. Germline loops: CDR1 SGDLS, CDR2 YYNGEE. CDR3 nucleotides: TGTGCCAGCAGCGGTGGTAATTTCGGGAACGTCGCAGATACGCAGTATTTT. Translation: CASSGGNFGNVADTQYF.

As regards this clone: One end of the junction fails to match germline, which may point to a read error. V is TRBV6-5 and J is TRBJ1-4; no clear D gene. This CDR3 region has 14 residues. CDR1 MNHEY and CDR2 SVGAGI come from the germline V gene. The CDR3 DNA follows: TGTGCCAGCAGTGACTCGTCAGCTAATGAAAAACTGTTTTTT. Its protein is CASSDSSANEKLFF.

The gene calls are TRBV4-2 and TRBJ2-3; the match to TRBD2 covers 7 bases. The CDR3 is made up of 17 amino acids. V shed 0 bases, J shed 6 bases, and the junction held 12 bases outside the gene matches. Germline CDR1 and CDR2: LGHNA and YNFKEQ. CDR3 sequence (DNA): TGTGCCAGCAGCCAAGATCGTTCACCCGTTAGCGGGGATACGCAGTATTTT. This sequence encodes CASSQDRSPVSGDTQYF.

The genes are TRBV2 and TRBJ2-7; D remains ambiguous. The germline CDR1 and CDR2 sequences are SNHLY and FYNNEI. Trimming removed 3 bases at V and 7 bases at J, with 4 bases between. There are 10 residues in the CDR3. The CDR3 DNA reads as TGTGCCAGCAGTGACGGGGAGCAGTACTTC. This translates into CASSDGEQYF.

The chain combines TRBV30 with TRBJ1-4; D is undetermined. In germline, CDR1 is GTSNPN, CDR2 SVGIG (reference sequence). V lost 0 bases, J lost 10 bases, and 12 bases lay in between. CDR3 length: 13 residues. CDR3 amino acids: CAWSVAVFSKLFF. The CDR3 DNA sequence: TGTGCCTGGAGTGTGGCCGTCTTTTCAAAACTGTTTTTT.

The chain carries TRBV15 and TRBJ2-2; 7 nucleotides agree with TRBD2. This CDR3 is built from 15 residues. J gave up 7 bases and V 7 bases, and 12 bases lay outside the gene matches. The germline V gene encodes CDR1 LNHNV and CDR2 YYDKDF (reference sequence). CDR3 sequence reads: CATTGVGPGGGELFF. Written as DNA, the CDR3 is TGTGCCACCACCGGGGTCGGGCCGGGGGGCGGGGAGCTGTTTTTT.

CDR3 sequence (DNA): TGTGCCAGCAGTGGGGGGTTGACAGGGGGTCGTCGCAACTACGAGCAGTACTTC. Its translation: CASSGGLTGGRRNYEQYF. The chain couples TRBV6-1 to TRBJ2-7; 9 nucleotides align to TRBD1. The ends lost 4 bases at V and 3 bases at J; junction bases unmatched: 16. The CDR3 has 18 amino acids. The germline gives CDR1 MNHNS, CDR2 SASEGT.

The CDR3 nucleotides read TGTGCCAGCTCGCTAGGGGAATACGAGCAGTACTTC. It is translated as CASSLGEYEQYF. This chain joins TRBV7-2 and TRBJ2-7; possible D gene TRBD1, 5 bases. This CDR3 spans 12 amino acids. The V gene lost 8 bases and the J gene lost 4 bases, with 12 bases spanning the gap. CDR1 and CDR2 from the germline V gene are SGHTA and FQGNSA.

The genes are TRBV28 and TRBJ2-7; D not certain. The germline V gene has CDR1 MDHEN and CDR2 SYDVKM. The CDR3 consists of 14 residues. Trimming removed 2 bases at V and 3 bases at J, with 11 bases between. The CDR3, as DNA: TGTGCCAGCAGTTTAGATGCCCCGGTCTACGAGCAGTACTTC. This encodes CASSLDAPVYEQYF.

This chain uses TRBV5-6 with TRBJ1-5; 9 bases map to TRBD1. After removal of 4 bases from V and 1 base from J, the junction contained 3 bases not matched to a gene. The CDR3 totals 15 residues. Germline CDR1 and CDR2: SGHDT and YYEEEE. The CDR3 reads CASSIGQGSNQPQHF. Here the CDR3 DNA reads TGTGCCAGCAGCATAGGACAGGGGAGCAATCAGCCCCAGCATTTT.

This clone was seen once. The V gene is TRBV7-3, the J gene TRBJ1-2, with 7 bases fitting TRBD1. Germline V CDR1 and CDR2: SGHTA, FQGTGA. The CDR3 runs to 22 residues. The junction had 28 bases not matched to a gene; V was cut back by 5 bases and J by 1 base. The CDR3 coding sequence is TGTGCCAGCAGCACGACCCTCCCGACAGGGATAGAGGCTAATAATCTTAACTATGGCTACACCTTC. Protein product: CASSTTLPTGIEANNLNYGYTF.

The CDR3 loop reads CASSPRTGELETQYF. DNA for the CDR3: TGTGCCAGCAGCCCAAGGACAGGGGAACTGGAGACCCAGTACTTC. The rearrangement uses TRBV7-9 and TRBJ2-5; 9 positions match TRBD1. V trimming: 5 bases; J trimming: 5 bases; junction bases outside the gene matches: 9. There are 15 residues in the CDR3. Germline V gene sequence: CDR1 SEHNR, CDR2 FQNEAQ (reference sequence).

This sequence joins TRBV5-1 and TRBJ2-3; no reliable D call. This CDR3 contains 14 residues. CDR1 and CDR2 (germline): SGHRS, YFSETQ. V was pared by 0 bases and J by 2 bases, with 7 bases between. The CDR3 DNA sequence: TGCGCCAGCAGCTTGGATGGCCCCACAGATACGCAGTATTTT. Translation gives CASSLDGPTDTQYF.

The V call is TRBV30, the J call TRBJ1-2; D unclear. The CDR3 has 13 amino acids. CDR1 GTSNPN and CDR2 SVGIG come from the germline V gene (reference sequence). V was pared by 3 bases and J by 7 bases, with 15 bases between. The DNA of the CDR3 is TGTGCCTGGAGCGGCCCGGAAGAGGGTGGCTACACCTTC. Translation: CAWSGPEEGGYTF.

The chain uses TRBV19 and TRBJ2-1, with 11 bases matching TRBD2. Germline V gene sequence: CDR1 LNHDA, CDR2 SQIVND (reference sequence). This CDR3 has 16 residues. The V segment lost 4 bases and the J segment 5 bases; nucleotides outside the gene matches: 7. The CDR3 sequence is CASSTLGTSGNNEQFF. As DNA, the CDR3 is TGTGCCAGTAGTACTCTAGGGACTAGCGGAAACAATGAGCAGTTCTTC.

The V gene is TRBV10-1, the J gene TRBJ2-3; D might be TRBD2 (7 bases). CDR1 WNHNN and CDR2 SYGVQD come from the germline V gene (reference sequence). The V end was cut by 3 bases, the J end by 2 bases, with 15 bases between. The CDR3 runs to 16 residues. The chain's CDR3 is CASSDFGEGHTDTQYF. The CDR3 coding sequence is TGCGCCAGCAGTGATTTCGGGGAGGGACACACAGATACGCAGTATTTT.

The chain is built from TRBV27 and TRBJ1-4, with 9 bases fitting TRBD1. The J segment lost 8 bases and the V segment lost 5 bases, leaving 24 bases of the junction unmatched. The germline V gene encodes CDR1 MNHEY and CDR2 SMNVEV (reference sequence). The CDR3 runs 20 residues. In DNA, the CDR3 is TGTGCCAGCAGTAATAACGAGCCGGGACAGGGTTCACCCCAGACGGAAAAACTGTTTTTT. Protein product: CASSNNEPGQGSPQTEKLFF.

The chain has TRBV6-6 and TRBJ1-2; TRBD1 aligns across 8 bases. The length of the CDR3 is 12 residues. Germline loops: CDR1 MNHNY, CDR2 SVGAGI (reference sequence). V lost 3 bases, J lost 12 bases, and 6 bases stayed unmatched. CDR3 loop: CASSYADRAHTF. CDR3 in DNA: TGTGCCAGCAGTTATGCGGACAGGGCGCACACCTTC.

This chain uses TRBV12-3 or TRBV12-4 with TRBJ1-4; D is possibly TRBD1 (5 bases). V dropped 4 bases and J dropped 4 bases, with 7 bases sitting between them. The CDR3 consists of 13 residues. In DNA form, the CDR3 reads TGTGCCAGCAGTTGGGGCGGTAATGAAAAACTGTTTTTT. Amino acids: CASSWGGNEKLFF.